These T cell receptor beta chains were read from a single sample in a study of blood T cells in healthy people across ages. MiXCR, run by TCRdb on the 5' RACE reads, gives a single entry per CDR3 protein. The sample holds 550,000 to 800,000 distinct CDR3 sequences, 32% seen once. The sequencing sample was made of blood. The receptor source for this set is a woman of 80 years or more in good health. The CDR3 runs from the conserved cysteine through the conserved F or W. D genes are given only for firm matches. Clone size appears in some rows only: once, few, many, or a class for an expanded clone.

cdr3_aa cdr3_nt d_call j_call clone_size v_call
CANNSVSSSMGCGECQPQHF TGTGCCAATAACTCGGTATCATCGTCGATGGGGTGTGGCGAATGCCAGCCCCAGCATTTT NA TRBJ1-5 NA TRBV19
CASSSGLMNTEAFF TGTGCCAGCAGTTCGGGCCTCATGAACACTGAAGCTTTCTTT NA TRBJ1-1 NA TRBV7-2
CASSLGTAWGTDTQYF TGTGCCAGCAGTTTAGGCACAGCCTGGGGCACAGATACGCAGTATTTT NA TRBJ2-3 NA TRBV12-3/TRBV12-4
CASSSGERGPPDTQYF TGCGCCAGCAGCTCGGGCGAGCGGGGACCCCCCGATACGCAGTATTTT TRBD2 TRBJ2-3 NA TRBV5-1
CAGKQGQETQYF TGTGCCGGCAAACAGGGGCAAGAGACCCAGTACTTC TRBD1 TRBJ2-5 NA TRBV2
CSARDGDPSGNTIYF TGCAGTGCTAGAGACGGGGATCCCTCTGGAAACACCATATATTTT NA TRBJ1-3 NA TRBV20-1
CASSLNPGYTDTQYF TGTGCCAGCAGCTTAAATCCGGGATATACAGATACGCAGTATTTT NA TRBJ2-3 many TRBV7-3
CASSRMRSYTGELFF TGTGCCAGCAGCCGAATGCGGAGTTACACCGGGGAGCTGTTTTTT NA TRBJ2-2 few TRBV7-8
CASSKGTVVDGYTF TGTGCCAGCAGCAAGGGGACGGTGGTGGACGGCTACACCTTC NA TRBJ1-2 many TRBV5-4
CASRGDRGLAFF TGTGCCAGCAGGGGGGACAGGGGGCTGGCTTTCTTT TRBD1 TRBJ1-1 few TRBV2
CSARPLASAQYF TGCAGTGCTAGGCCCCTTGCGTCTGCGCAGTATTTT NA TRBJ2-3 NA TRBV20-1
CASSRGQALYGYTF TGTGCCAGCAGCAGGGGACAGGCGCTCTATGGCTACACCTTC TRBD1 TRBJ1-2 many TRBV7-2
CSASRGGETQYF TGCAGTGCTAGTAGGGGGGGCGAGACCCAGTACTTC NA TRBJ2-5 many TRBV20-1
CASQLRVTYEQYF TGTGCCTCCCAGCTGCGGGTCACTTACGAGCAGTACTTC NA TRBJ2-7 NA TRBV24-1
CAWSGGGFSYEQYF TGTGCCTGGAGTGGAGGTGGGTTCTCCTACGAGCAGTACTTC NA TRBJ2-7 NA TRBV30
CASSLEGTSVYNEQFF TGTGCCAGCAGCTTAGAAGGGACTAGTGTGTACAATGAGCAGTTCTTC TRBD2 TRBJ2-1 many TRBV7-2
CSVTPWDRAHNEQFF TGCAGCGTTACCCCGTGGGACAGGGCCCACAATGAGCAGTTCTTC TRBD1 TRBJ2-1 many TRBV29-1
CASSGQVGGYGYTF TGTGCCAGCAGTGGACAGGTTGGGGGCTATGGCTACACCTTC NA TRBJ1-2 many TRBV2
CSARASRGANQPQHF TGCAGCGCTAGAGCGAGCAGGGGGGCTAATCAGCCCCAGCATTTT TRBD1 TRBJ1-5 NA TRBV20-1
CSASGTSGGRDNEQFF TGCAGTGCGTCCGGGACTAGCGGGGGGCGAGACAATGAGCAGTTCTTC TRBD2 TRBJ2-1 many TRBV20-1
CASSIGPADTGELFF TGTGCCAGCAGCATAGGGCCCGCCGACACCGGGGAGCTGTTTTTT NA TRBJ2-2 NA TRBV6-1
CASGENQGARNEQFF TGTGCCAGCGGTGAAAACCAGGGGGCGCGCAATGAGCAGTTCTTC TRBD1 TRBJ2-1 once TRBV12-3/TRBV12-4
CASSVQPGTLGETQYF TGTGCCAGCAGCGTACAGCCCGGGACCCTAGGGGAGACCCAGTACTTC NA TRBJ2-5 many TRBV9
CSAKGGLGGETQYF TGCAGTGCTAAAGGGGGGCTTGGGGGGGAGACCCAGTACTTC NA TRBJ2-5 many TRBV20-1
CASSYLRQDSGGYTDTQYF TGTGCCAGCAGTTACCTCCGGCAGGATAGCGGGGGGTATACAGATACGCAGTATTTT TRBD2 TRBJ2-3 many TRBV6-5
CASSFGRGTGGNTIYF TGTGCCAGCAGTTTCGGCCGCGGTACGGGGGGAAACACCATATATTTT NA TRBJ1-3 NA TRBV12-3/TRBV12-4
CASSSPGDHSYNEQYF TGTGCCAGCAGCTCGCCGGGGGACCACTCCTACAATGAGCAGTACTTC NA TRBJ2-7 few TRBV12-3/TRBV12-4
CASSVGGVSQPQHF TGTGCCAGCAGCGTAGGAGGGGTTTCTCAGCCCCAGCATTTT NA TRBJ1-5 many TRBV9
CATSRAEPRGEQFF TGTGCCACCAGCAGAGCCGAACCCCGAGGGGAGCAGTTCTTC NA TRBJ2-1 NA TRBV15
CASSSRDRGARETQYF TGTGCCAGCAGTTCCCGGGACAGGGGCGCCAGAGAGACCCAGTACTTC TRBD1 TRBJ2-5 many TRBV28
CASSGRGRGYTGELFF TGTGCCAGCAGCGGCCGGGGACGGGGTTACACCGGGGAGCTGTTTTTT NA TRBJ2-2 NA TRBV6-5
CASSFGVTATNEKLFF TGTGCCAGCAGCTTTGGAGTAACTGCAACTAATGAAAAACTGTTTTTT NA TRBJ1-4 NA TRBV7-9
CASGSSGAGELFF TGTGCTAGTGGTTCTTCAGGAGCCGGGGAGCTGTTTTTT NA TRBJ2-2 NA TRBV12-5
CASSLRVADNTGELFF TGCGCCAGCAGCTTGAGGGTGGCGGATAACACCGGGGAGCTGTTTTTT NA TRBJ2-2 few TRBV5-1
CAISEGSYNSPLHF TGTGCCATCAGTGAGGGCTCCTATAATTCACCCCTCCACTTT NA TRBJ1-6 many TRBV10-3
CSARGDSPGYTF TGCAGTGCTAGGGGGGACAGCCCAGGCTACACCTTC TRBD1 TRBJ1-2 many TRBV20-1